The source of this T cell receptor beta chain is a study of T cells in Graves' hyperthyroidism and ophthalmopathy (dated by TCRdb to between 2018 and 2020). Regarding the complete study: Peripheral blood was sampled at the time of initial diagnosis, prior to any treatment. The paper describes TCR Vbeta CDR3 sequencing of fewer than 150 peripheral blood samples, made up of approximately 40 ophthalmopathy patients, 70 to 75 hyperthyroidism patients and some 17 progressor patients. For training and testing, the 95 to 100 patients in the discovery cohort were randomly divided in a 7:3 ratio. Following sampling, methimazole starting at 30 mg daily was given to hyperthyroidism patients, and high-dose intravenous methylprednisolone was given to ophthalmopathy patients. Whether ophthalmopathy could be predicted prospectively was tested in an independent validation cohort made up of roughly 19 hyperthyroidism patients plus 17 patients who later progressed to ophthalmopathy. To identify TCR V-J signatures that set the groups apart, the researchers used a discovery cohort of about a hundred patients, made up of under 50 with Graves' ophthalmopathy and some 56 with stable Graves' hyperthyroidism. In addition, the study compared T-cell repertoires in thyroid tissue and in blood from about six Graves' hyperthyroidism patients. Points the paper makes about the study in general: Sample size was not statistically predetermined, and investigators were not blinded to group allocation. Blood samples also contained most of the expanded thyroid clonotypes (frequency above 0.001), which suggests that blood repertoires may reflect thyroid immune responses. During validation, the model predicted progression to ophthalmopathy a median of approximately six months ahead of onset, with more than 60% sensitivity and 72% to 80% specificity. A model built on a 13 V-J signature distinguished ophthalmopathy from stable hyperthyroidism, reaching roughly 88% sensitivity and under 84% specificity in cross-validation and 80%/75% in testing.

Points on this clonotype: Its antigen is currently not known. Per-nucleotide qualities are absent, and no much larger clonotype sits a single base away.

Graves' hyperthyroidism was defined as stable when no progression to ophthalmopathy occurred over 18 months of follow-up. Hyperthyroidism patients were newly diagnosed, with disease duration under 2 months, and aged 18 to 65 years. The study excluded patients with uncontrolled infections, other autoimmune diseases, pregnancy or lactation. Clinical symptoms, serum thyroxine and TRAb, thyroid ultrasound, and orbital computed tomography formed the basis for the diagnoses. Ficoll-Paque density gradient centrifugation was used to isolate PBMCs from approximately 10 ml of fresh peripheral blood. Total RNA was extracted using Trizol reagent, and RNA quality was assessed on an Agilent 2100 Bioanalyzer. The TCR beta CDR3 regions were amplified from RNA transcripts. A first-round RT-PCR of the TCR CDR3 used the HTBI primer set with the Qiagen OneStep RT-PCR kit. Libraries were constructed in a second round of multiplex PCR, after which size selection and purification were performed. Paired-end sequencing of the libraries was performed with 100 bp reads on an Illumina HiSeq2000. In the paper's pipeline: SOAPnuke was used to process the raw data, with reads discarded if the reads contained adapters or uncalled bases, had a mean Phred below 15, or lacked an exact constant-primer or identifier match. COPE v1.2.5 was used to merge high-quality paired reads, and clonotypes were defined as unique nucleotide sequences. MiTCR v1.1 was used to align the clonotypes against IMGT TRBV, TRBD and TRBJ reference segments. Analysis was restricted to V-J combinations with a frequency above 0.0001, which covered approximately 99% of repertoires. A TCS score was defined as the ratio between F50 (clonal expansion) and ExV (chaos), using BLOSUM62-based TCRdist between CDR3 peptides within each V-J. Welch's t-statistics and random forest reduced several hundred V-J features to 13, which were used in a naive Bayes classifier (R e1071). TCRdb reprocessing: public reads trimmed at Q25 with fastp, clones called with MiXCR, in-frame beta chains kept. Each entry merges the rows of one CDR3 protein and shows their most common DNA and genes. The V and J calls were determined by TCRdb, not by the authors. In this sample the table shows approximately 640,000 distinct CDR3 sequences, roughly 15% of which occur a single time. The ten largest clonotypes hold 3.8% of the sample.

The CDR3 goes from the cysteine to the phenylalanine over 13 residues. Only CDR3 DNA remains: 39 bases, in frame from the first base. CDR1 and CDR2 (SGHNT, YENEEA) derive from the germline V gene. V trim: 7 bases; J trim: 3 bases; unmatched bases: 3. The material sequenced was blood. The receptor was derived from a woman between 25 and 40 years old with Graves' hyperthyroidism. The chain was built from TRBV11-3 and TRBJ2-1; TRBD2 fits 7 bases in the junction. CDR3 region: CASKERGYNEQFF. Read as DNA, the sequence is TGTGCCAGCAAGGAGCGGGGCTACAATGAGCAGTTCTTC.